The following is a T cell receptor beta chain sequence with its context. Its antigen is still unknown. No much larger clonotype is one base removed from it; base qualities were not supplied. For TCR beta library preparation, 1.5 to 2 micrograms of genomic DNA was extracted from cryopreserved PBMCs. Longitudinal blood samples from CLL patients on ibrutinib monotherapy underwent high-throughput TCR beta sequencing. The patients took part in an open-label, single-center phase 2 trial of ibrutinib monotherapy. V is clipped by 0 bases and J by 7 bases, and the sequence between their germline boundaries is 5 bases long. The germline V gene supplies CDR1 SGHRS and CDR2 YFSETQ. Spanning cysteine to phenylalanine, the CDR3 consists of 12 amino acids. The sequence is cut down to CDR3 DNA, 36 bases in frame from base 1. The data derive from a study of cytotoxic CD8 clonotypes in ibrutinib-treated CLL (dated by TCRdb to the early 2020s). For context, the study as a whole: In this cohort, around 15 patients were treatment-naive and approximately ten were relapsed/refractory, while roughly 18 had unmutated IGHV. Samples averaged 255,043 productive templates and tens of thousands of productive rearrangements. Longitudinal samples were available for about 30% of the 86 trial participants. Cryopreserved peripheral blood mononuclear cells were collected before treatment, at response, and at either disease progression or sustained remission. Samples at response were collected after a median of about 13 months of treatment, with a range of about 6 to 36 months. Responses were partial in approximately 24 patients and complete in 2; after median around 72 months follow-up, about 14 stayed in remission and about twelve progressed.

On a MiSeq, deep resolution sequencing aimed for a depth between 1 in 1 million and 1 in 200,000 T cells, with each clonotype covered approximately 10x on average. TCR beta libraries were generated with the immunoSEQ hsTCRB Kit. As for the authors' bioinformatics: Data were analyzed with ImmunoSEQ Data Assistant and ImmunoSEQ Analyzer, with V, D and J genes assigned per IMGT definitions. Clonality, which ranges from 0 to 1, was calculated as one minus the normalized Shannon entropy of productive rearrangement frequencies. Only overrepresented clonotypes making up at least 0.05% of the repertoire of each patient were included in the public clonotype analysis. Some 13 age-matched healthy donor repertoires from immuneACCESS served as clonality controls. TCRdb mirrors the immuneACCESS table, restricted to in-frame sequences. Some clones are absent from its copies; in checked studies, under half trace to an unresolved V gene, and the reason for the others is unknown. V and J calls and clone size come straight from that table; D and trimming were deduced from the DNA. This sample comprises 12,000 or so clones, about 59% of them detected only once. The ten largest clones take up roughly 25% of the sample.

Study-wide conclusions, independent of this receptor: Baseline clonality exceeded that of age-matched healthy donors and correlated strongly with circulating CD8+ T-cell counts. An increase in clonality was observed at ibrutinib response, with clonality remaining stable during sustained remission and falling back toward baseline at progression. Lymph node repertoires were not examined, and the timing of sampling was not matched between patients in sustained remission and those whose disease progressed. Public clonotypes were rare and either shrank or stayed stable during treatment, and the rise in clonality at ibrutinib response reflected expansion of private clonotypes.

The TCR originated in a human donor with chronic lymphocytic leukemia. The chain couples TRBV5-1 to TRBJ1-5; the D gene assignment is ambiguous. Sequenced here: PBMCs, sampled before ibrutinib treatment. The CDR3 region has the sequence CASSLDGQPQHF. The sequence in DNA is TGCGCCAGCAGCTTGGACGGCCAGCCCCAGCATTTT.